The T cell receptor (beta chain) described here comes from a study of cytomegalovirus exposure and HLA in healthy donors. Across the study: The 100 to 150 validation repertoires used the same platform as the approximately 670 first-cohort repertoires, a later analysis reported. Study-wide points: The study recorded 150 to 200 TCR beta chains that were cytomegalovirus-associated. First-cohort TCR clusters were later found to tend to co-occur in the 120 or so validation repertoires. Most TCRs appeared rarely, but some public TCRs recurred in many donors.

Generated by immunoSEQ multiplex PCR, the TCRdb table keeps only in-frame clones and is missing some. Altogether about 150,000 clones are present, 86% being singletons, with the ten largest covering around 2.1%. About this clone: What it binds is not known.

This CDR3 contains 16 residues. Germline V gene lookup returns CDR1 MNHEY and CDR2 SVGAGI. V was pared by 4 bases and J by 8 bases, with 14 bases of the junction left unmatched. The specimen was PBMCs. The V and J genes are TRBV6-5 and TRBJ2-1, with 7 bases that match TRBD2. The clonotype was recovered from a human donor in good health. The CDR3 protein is CASSWGRGKSGDEQFF. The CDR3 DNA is TGTGCCAGCAGTTGGGGGAGGGGCAAAAGTGGGGATGAGCAGTTCTTC.